This T cell receptor (beta chain) was documented in a study of read filtering for tumor transcriptome and immune sequencing. Study at large: Whole-transcriptome libraries were prepared after DNase treatment. IR-seq gave about 3.5 to 10.27 million TCR reads per sample; RNA-seq gave 85 to 1273.

From about 400 ng of RNA, a library with molecular barcoded alpha/delta and beta/gamma adaptors was made. TCRdb called the reads again in MiXCR, with one record for every CDR3 protein. The sample lists tens of thousands of distinct CDR3 sequences, approximately 19% seen once, with over 35% in the top ten. Notes on this clonotype: What it binds is unknown. A junction boundary mismatches the germline segment, possibly from a read error.

Overall study findings and caveats: Compared with RNA-seq, IR-seq gave much higher clonotype depth and reliability.

At the time of active disease, bone marrow was collected from every patient. Material: a population of CD138-negative cells sorted from bone marrow. The TCR originated in a donor aged 40 or older with multiple myeloma.

CDR3 protein: CPSSLNQETRYF. The DNA of the CDR3 is TGCCCCAGCAGCTTGAACCAAGAGACCCGGTACTTC. The rearrangement links TRBV5-1 to TRBJ2-5; D call uncertain. The CDR3 extends over 12 amino acids. The germline CDR1 and CDR2 sequences are SGHRS and YFSETQ.